What follows are 3 T cell receptor beta chains derived from one specimen sequenced in a study of T-cell reconstitution after alpha-beta-depleted transplantation in children. Researchers prepared the TCRbeta library using unique molecular identifiers, the study reports. MiXCR, run by TCRdb on the PCR reads, gives a single entry per CDR3 protein. The repertoire holds about 610,000 distinct CDR3 sequences, with over 25% as singletons. The starting material was PBMCs, obtained before TCRalphabeta/CD19-depleted stem cell transplant. The receptors derive from a boy in the first two years of life with Wiskott-Aldrich syndrome, due to receive a stem cell transplant.

Only a few counts were recorded for this clonotype. CDR3 nucleotide sequence: TGTGCCAGCAGCCAGACTAGCGTAGATCCCAATGAGCAGTTCTTC. It codes for CASSQTSVDPNEQFF. This sequence joins TRBV7-2 and TRBJ2-1; 8 bases agree with TRBD2. V shed 5 bases and J 6 bases; nucleotides not matched to a gene: 9. Germline CDR1 and CDR2: SGHTA and FQGNSA. The length of the CDR3 is 15 residues.

The genes are TRBV5-1 and TRBJ1-4, with a weak D call TRBD1 (6 bases). V shed 8 bases and J shed 3 bases, with 17 bases lying between them. The CDR3 sequence is 15 residues long. CDR1 and CDR2 from the germline V gene are SGHRS and YFSETQ. CDR3 DNA sequence: TGCGCCAGTACCCCCCAGGGACAATCTAATGAAAAACTGTTTTTT. This codes for CASTPQGQSNEKLFF.

The chain couples TRBV24-1 to TRBJ2-7, with TRBD1 identical over 8 bases. Trimming cost V 4 bases and J 6 bases; bases outside gene matches: 10. The CDR3 consists of 15 residues. CDR1 and CDR2 (germline): KGHDR, SFDVKD. The CDR3 sequence is CATSDPGTGNGEQYF. Here the CDR3 DNA reads TGTGCCACCAGTGACCCCGGGACAGGAAACGGCGAGCAGTACTTC.